Listed below are T cell receptor beta chains from one sample, sequenced in a study of blood T cell repertoires in COVID-19. TCRdb's table, derived via immunoSEQ multiplex PCR, lists solely in-frame clones and lacks some. The sample holds 73,000 or so clones, over 70% seen once. The sequenced sample was peripheral blood. These receptors all come from a man aged 50 to 60 with active COVID-19. CDR3s include the opening cysteine and the closing phenylalanine or tryptophan. Fields, in order: clone size, J gene, V gene, D gene, CDR3 protein, CDR3 DNA. A D gene is named only where the DNA matches it firmly. Clone size is not always given. Where it is, it says once, few, many or a class for expanded clones.

size: -
J: TRBJ1-1
V: TRBV28
D: -
CDR3: CASSLHATLNTEAFF
DNA: TGTGCCAGCAGTTTACACGCTACCCTGAACACTGAAGCTTTCTTT

size: few
J: TRBJ2-1
V: TRBV7-2
D: -
CDR3: CASSSGPRVVEQFF
DNA: TGTGCCAGCAGCTCAGGTCCCAGAGTTGTTGAGCAGTTCTTC

size: -
J: TRBJ1-4
V: TRBV6-5
D: -
CDR3: CASSYPGGEKLFF
DNA: TGTGCCAGCAGTTACCCGGGTGGAGAAAAACTGTTTTTT

size: -
J: TRBJ2-5
V: TRBV29-1
D: TRBD1
CDR3: CSVEETGGGETQYF
DNA: TGCAGCGTTGAGGAGACAGGGGGCGGTGAGACCCAGTACTTC

size: -
J: TRBJ2-7
V: TRBV5-1
D: TRBD1
CDR3: CASSLAGDSADEQYF
DNA: TGCGCCAGCAGCTTGGCCGGGGACAGCGCGGACGAGCAGTACTTC

size: -
J: TRBJ2-1
V: TRBV11-2
D: TRBD1
CDR3: CASSSGQGEWNEQFF
DNA: TGTGCCAGCAGCTCCGGACAGGGGGAGTGGAATGAGCAGTTCTTC

size: once
J: TRBJ2-7
V: TRBV28
D: -
CDR3: CASSLGAAYEQYF
DNA: TGTGCCAGCAGTTTAGGGGCAGCTTACGAGCAGTACTTC

size: -
J: TRBJ2-1
V: TRBV11-3
D: TRBD2
CDR3: CASSASGSDEQFF
DNA: TGTGCCAGCAGCGCGAGCGGGAGCGATGAGCAGTTCTTC

size: few
J: TRBJ2-7
V: TRBV2
D: TRBD2
CDR3: CAAWAGGSYEQYF
DNA: TGTGCCGCGTGGGCGGGGGGCTCCTACGAGCAGTACTTC

size: -
J: TRBJ1-3
V: TRBV11-2
D: -
CDR3: CASSLERLADPSGNTIYF
DNA: TGTGCCAGCAGCTTAGAGAGGTTAGCGGACCCCTCTGGAAACACCATATATTTT

size: -
J: TRBJ2-7
V: TRBV7-6
D: -
CDR3: CASRGLGHHEQYF
DNA: TGTGCCAGCAGGGGGCTGGGGCATCACGAGCAGTACTTC

size: once
J: TRBJ2-7
V: TRBV7-2
D: -
CDR3: CASSSGGPYEQYF
DNA: TGTGCCAGCAGCTCGGGGGGCCCCTACGAGCAGTACTTC

size: -
J: TRBJ1-1
V: TRBV11-2
D: TRBD1
CDR3: CASSPGTGGTEAFF
DNA: TGTGCCAGCAGCCCAGGGACAGGGGGCACTGAAGCTTTCTTT

size: -
J: TRBJ2-3
V: TRBV9
D: -
CDR3: CASTAGGSRTDTQYF
DNA: TGTGCCAGCACGGCTGGCGGGTCTCGCACAGATACGCAGTATTTT

size: few
J: TRBJ2-7
V: TRBV5-4
D: TRBD1
CDR3: CASSPRQGAREQYF
DNA: TGTGCCAGCAGCCCACGACAGGGGGCGCGAGAGCAGTACTTC

size: -
J: TRBJ1-1
V: TRBV25-1
D: -
CDR3: CASRRHMNTEAFF
DNA: TGTGCCAGCAGACGACATATGAACACTGAAGCTTTCTTT

size: once
J: TRBJ2-7
V: TRBV18
D: TRBD1
CDR3: CASSAPTGSNEQYF
DNA: TGTGCCAGCTCAGCCCCGACAGGGTCAAACGAGCAGTACTTC

size: -
J: TRBJ1-1
V: TRBV7-3
D: -
CDR3: CASSSGQTNTEAFF
DNA: TGTGCCAGCAGCTCCGGACAGACGAACACTGAAGCTTTCTTT

size: few
J: TRBJ2-2
V: TRBV10-2
D: -
CDR3: CASSHRDTNTGELFF
DNA: TGCGCCAGCAGTCACCGGGACACCAACACCGGGGAGCTGTTTTTT

size: -
J: TRBJ1-5
V: TRBV6-5
D: TRBD1
CDR3: CASSPQGGGGQPQHF
DNA: TGTGCCAGCAGTCCTCAAGGAGGGGGCGGTCAGCCCCAGCATTTT

size: -
J: TRBJ2-5
V: TRBV5-1
D: TRBD2
CDR3: CASSLPGTRETQYF
DNA: TGCGCCAGCAGCTTGCCAGGGACTAGAGAGACCCAGTACTTC

size: -
J: TRBJ2-5
V: TRBV4-1
D: TRBD2
CDR3: CASTFSGLSGTQYF
DNA: TGCGCCAGCACCTTTAGCGGGCTCTCCGGGACCCAGTACTTC

size: -
J: TRBJ1-3
V: TRBV24-1
D: TRBD1
CDR3: CATSEGTALGTIYF
DNA: TGTGCCACCAGTGAGGGGACAGCTCTGGGCACCATATATTTT

size: -
J: TRBJ2-5
V: TRBV9
D: -
CDR3: CASSNFETQYF
DNA: TGTGCCAGCAGCAACTTCGAGACCCAGTACTTC

size: -
J: TRBJ2-2
V: TRBV29-1
D: TRBD1
CDR3: CSVLSGGTGELFF
DNA: TGCAGCGTTCTCTCAGGGGGCACCGGGGAGCTGTTTTTT

size: -
J: TRBJ2-2
V: TRBV14
D: -
CDR3: CASSQLVTGELFF
DNA: TGTGCCAGCAGTCAGCTAGTTACCGGGGAGCTGTTTTTT

size: -
J: TRBJ2-4
V: TRBV7-6
D: -
CDR3: CASSLGGEDIQYF
DNA: TGTGCCAGCAGCTTAGGGGGGGAGGACATTCAGTACTTC

size: -
J: TRBJ2-7
V: TRBV4-1
D: TRBD1
CDR3: CASSQDLRRTGILTKNYEQYF
DNA: TGCGCCAGCAGCCAAGATCTTAGGCGGACAGGGATTCTGACAAAAAACTACGAGCAGTACTTC

size: few
J: TRBJ1-2
V: TRBV19
D: TRBD1
CDR3: CASSPRDRAGYTF
DNA: TGTGCCAGTAGTCCCAGGGACAGGGCTGGCTACACCTTC

size: -
J: TRBJ2-7
V: TRBV6-5
D: TRBD2
CDR3: CASRGTSGGLGEQYF
DNA: TGTGCCAGCAGGGGGACTAGCGGGGGGCTAGGTGAGCAGTACTTC

size: -
J: TRBJ1-5
V: TRBV20-1
D: -
CDR3: CSASGGPRNNQPQHF
DNA: TGCAGTGCTAGTGGGGGGCCGCGTAACAATCAGCCCCAGCATTTT

size: -
J: TRBJ2-1
V: TRBV20-1
D: -
CDR3: CSASWAEQFF
DNA: TGCAGTGCTAGTTGGGCTGAGCAGTTCTTC

size: -
J: TRBJ2-7
V: TRBV28
D: TRBD2
CDR3: CASSSLRGSGSSYEQYF
DNA: TGTGCCAGCAGTTCTCTCCGGGGTAGCGGGAGTTCCTACGAGCAGTACTTC